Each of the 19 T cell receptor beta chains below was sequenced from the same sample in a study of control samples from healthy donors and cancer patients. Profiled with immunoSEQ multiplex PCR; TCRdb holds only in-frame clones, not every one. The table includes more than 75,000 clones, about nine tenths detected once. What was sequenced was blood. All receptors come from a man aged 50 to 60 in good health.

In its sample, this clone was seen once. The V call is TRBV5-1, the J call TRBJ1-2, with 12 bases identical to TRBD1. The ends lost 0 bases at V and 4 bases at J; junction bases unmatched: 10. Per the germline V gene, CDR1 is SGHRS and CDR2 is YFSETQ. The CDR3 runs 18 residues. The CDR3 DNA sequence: TGCGCCAGCAGCTTGGCCGGGACAGGGGGCGTCCAGGCCTATGGCTACACCTTC. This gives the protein CASSLAGTGGVQAYGYTF. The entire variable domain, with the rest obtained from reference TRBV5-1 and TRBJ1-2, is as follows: KAGVTQTPRYLIKTRGQQVTLSCSPISGHRSVSWYQQTPGQGLQFLFEYFSETQRNKGNFPGRFSGRQFSNSRSEMNVSTLELGDSALYLCASSLAGTGGVQAYGYTFGSGTRLTVV.

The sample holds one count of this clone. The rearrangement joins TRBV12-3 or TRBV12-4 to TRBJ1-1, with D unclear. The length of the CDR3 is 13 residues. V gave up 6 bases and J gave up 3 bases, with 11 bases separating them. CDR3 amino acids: CASRQTSYTEAFF. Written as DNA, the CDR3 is TGTGCCAGCAGGCAGACATCTTACACTGAAGCTTTCTTT.

CDR3 in DNA: TGTGCCAGCAGCTTAGGGACCGGGACACAAACTAATGAAAAACTGTTTTTT. It yields the protein CASSLGTGTQTNEKLFF. The chain combines TRBV7-9 with TRBJ1-4, with D perhaps matching TRBD1 (6 bases). Germline CDR1 reads SEHNR; CDR2 reads FQNEAQ (reference sequence). Trimming took 1 base from V and 1 from J, leaving 13 bases between them. CDR3 length: 17 residues.

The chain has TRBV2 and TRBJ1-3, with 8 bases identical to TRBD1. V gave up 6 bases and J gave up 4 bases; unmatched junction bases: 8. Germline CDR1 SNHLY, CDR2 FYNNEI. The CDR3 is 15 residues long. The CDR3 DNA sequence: TGTGCCAGCAGCGAGGACAGGGTGGGCGGAAACACCATATATTTT. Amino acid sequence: CASSEDRVGGNTIYF.

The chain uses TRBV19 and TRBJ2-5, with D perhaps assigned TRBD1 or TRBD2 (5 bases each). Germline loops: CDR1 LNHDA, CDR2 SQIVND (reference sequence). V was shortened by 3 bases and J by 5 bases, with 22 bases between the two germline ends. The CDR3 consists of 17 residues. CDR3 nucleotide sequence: TGTGCCAGTAGTATGGTCCTCCAAAGGGACCCCTGGGAGACCCAGTACTTC. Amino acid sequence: CASSMVLQRDPWETQYF.

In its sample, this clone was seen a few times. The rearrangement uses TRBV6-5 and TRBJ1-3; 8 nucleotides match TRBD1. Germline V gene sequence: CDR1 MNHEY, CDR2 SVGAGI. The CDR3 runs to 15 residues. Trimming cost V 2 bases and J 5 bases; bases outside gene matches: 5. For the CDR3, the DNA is TGTGCCAGCAGTTACGCAGGGGGCAGGCGAAACACCATATATTTT. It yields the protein CASSYAGGRRNTIYF.

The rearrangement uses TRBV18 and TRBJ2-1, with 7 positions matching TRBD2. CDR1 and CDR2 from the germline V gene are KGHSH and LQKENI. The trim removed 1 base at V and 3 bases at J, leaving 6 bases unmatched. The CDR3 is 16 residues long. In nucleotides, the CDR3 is TGTGCCAGCTCACCACGGCTAGCGGACAACTACAATGAGCAGTTCTTC. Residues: CASSPRLADNYNEQFF.

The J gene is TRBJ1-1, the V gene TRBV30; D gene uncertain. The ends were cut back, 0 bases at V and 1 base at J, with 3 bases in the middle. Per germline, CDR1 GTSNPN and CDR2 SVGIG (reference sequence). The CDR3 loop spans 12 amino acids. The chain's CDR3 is CAWSVGNTEAFF. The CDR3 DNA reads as TGTGCCTGGAGTGTAGGGAACACTGAAGCTTTCTTT.

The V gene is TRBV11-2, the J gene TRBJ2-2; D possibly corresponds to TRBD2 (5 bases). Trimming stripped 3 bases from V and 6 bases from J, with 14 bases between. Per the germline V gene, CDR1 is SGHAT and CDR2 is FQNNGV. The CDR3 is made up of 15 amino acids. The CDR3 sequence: CASSFLLGSAGELFF. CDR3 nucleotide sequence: TGTGCCAGCAGCTTTCTACTGGGGAGTGCCGGGGAGCTGTTTTTT.

CDR3 DNA sequence: TGTGCCAGCTGGACAGGGAGGTTCGGGGGCATTCAGTACTTC. It encodes CASWTGRFGGIQYF. The chain has TRBV6-5 and TRBJ2-4, with 8 bases matching TRBD1. Germline trimming cut 8 bases from V and 9 bases from J; bases unmatched to any gene: 12. The CDR3 consists of 14 residues. Germline V gives CDR1 MNHEY, CDR2 SVGAGI.

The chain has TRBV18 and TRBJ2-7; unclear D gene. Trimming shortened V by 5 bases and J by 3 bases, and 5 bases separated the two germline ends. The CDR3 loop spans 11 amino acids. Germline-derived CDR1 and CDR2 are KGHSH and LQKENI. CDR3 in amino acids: CASSGYYEQYF. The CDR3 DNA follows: TGTGCCAGCTCAGGTTACTACGAGCAGTACTTC. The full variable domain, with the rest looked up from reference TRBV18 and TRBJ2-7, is NAGVMQNPRHLVRRRGQEARLRCSPMKGHSHVYWYRQLPEEGLKFMVYLQKENIIDESGMPKERFSAEFPKEGPSILRIQQVVRGDSAAYFCASSGYYEQYFGPGTRLTVT.

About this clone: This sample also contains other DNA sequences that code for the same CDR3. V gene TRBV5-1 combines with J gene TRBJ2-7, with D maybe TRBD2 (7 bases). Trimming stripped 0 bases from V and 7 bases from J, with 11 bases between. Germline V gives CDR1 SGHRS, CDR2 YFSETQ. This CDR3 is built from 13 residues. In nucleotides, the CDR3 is TGCGCCAGCAGCTTGGAGGGGGGGGGTGAGCAGTACTTC. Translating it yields CASSLEGGGEQYF.

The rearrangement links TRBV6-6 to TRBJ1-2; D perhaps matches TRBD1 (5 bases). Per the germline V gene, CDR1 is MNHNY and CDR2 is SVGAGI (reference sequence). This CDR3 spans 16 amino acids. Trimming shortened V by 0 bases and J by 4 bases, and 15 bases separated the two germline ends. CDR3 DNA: TGTGCCAGCAGTTACTCGTCCCCAGGGTCATCCTATGGCTACACCTTC. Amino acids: CASSYSSPGSSYGYTF.

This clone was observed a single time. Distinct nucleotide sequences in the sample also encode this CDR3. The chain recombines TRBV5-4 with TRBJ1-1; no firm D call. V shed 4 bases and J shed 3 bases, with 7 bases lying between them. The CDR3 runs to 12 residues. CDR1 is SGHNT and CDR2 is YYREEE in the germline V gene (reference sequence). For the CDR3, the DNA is TGTGCCAGCAGCCTGGGCTACACTGAAGCTTTCTTT. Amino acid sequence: CASSLGYTEAFF.

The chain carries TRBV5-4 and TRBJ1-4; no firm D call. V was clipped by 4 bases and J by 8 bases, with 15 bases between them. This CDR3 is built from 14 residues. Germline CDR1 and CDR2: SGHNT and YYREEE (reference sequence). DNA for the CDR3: TGTGCCAGCAGCACCGGACTCGAGAGGGAAAAACTGTTTTTT. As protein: CASSTGLEREKLFF. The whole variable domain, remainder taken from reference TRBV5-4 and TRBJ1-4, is ETGVTQSPTHLIKTRGQQVTLRCSSQSGHNTVSWYQQALGQGPQFIFQYYREEENGRGNFPPRFSGLQFPNYSSELNVNALELDDSALYLCASSTGLEREKLFFGSGTQLSVL.

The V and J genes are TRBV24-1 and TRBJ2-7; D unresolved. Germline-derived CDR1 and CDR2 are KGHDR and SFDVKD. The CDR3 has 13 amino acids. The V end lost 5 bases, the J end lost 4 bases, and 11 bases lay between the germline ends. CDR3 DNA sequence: TGTGCCACCAGTGTGGAAGGGCGTTACGAGCAGTACTTC. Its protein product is CATSVEGRYEQYF.

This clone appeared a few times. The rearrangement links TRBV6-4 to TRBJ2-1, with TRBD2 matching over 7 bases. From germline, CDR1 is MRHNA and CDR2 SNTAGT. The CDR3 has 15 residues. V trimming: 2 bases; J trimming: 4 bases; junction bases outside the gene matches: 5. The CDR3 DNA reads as TGTGCCAGCAGTGACGGTGCGGGGGAGTACAATGAGCAGTTCTTC. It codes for CASSDGAGEYNEQFF.

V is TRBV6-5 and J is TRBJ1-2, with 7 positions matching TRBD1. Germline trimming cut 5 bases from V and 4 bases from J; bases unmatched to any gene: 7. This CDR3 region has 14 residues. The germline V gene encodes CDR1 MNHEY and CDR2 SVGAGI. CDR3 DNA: TGTGCCAGCAGTCGACAGGGAGTCAGCTATGGCTACACCTTC. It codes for CASSRQGVSYGYTF.

CDR3 sequence (DNA): TGTGCCAGCAGTTACTCGTGGACGGGACGCCCATATGGCTACACCTTC. Translation gives CASSYSWTGRPYGYTF. This sequence joins TRBV6-5 and TRBJ1-2; TRBD1 might be the D (5 bases). The germline V gene encodes CDR1 MNHEY and CDR2 SVGAGI. Trimming left V 0 bases short and J 5 bases short, with 16 bases between. CDR3 length equals 16 residues.